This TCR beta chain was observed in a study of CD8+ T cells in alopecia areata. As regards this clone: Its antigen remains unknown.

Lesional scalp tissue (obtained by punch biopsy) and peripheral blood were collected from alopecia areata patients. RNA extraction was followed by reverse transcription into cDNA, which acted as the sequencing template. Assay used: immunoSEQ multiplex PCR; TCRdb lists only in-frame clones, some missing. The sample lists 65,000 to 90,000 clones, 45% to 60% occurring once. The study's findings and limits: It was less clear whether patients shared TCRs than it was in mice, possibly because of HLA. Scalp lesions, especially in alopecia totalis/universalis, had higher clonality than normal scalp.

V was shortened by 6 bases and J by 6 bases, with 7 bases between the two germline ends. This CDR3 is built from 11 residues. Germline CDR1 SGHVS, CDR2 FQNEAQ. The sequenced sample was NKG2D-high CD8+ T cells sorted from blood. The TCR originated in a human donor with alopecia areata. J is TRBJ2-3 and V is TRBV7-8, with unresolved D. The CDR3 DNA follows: TGTGCCAGCAGATCCGGGGATACGCAGTATTTT. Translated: CASRSGDTQYF.